This T cell receptor beta chain was sequenced for a study of CD8 T cells in Susac syndrome. From germline, CDR1 is LNHDA and CDR2 SQIVND (reference sequence). Trimming at V came to 5 bases and at J to 7 bases, leaving 8 bases not matched to a gene. The CDR3 length is 16 residues. Random hexamers were used to reverse transcribe an amount of roughly 0.5 to 1 ug RNA. TCRdb used MiXCR to reprocess the immunoSEQ multiplex PCR reads, holding one entry per CDR3 protein. The top ten clones hold about 0.089% of a sample with about 120,000 distinct CDR3 sequences, roughly 92% of them seen once. This sequence was found in a human donor in good health. Sequencing was done on a sample of CD4+ T cells from PBMCs. The chain is built from TRBV19 and TRBJ2-1; 13 nucleotides line up with TRBD2. The DNA of the CDR3 is TGTGCCAGTAGTGAACTAGCGGGGGGGTGGGGGAATGAGCAGTTCTTC. Its protein is CASSELAGGWGNEQFF.